This T cell receptor (beta chain) was captured by sequencing in a study of early T cells in non-severe SARS-CoV-2 infection (dated by TCRdb to 2020 to 2022). Regarding the research as a whole: Because TCR sequencing was done on bulk RNA from unsorted whole blood, the alpha and beta chains could not be paired. Broader findings and caveats from the paper: VDJdb matching was skewed toward anti-spike CD8 responses, so virus-specific expansions were likely underestimated and private and CD4 specificities were missed.

Set within a cohort of healthcare workers in London, UK, this nested case-control study involved weekly PCR testing of nasopharyngeal swabs along with blood sampling. Healthcare workers were recruited during the week of the UK lockdown, between 23 and 31 March 2020, and followed weekly for up to roughly 15 weeks. Comments on this clonotype: It lacks a known antigen. Per-base quality was not reported, and no clone a single base away is much larger than it.

Reading the germline V gene (reference sequence) gives CDR1 MNHNY and CDR2 SVGAGI. Including the terminal cysteine and phenylalanine, the CDR3 comprises 14 residues. The DNA shown is the 42-base CDR3, in frame from base 1. Germline trimming amounts to 8 bases on V and 1 base on J, with 7 as the count of junction bases outside the gene matches. To prepare the library, 5' RACE was applied. Sequencing was performed on a NextSeq 500. In the TCR library protocol, unique molecular identifiers were attached to individual cDNA molecules to correct for PCR bias and sequencing error. Sequencing covered both TCR alpha and beta chains, and within each sample the abundances of alpha and beta sequences were tightly co-correlated. In the source study's methods: Decombinator V4 was used to annotate TCR sequences for V gene, J gene and CDR3. TCRs were defined as expanded if a significant change between any two time points was detected under a Poisson model with p below 0.0001. TCR abundances were normalised to the total number of TCRs sequenced per sample and were expressed as counts per million. TRAV1-2 paired with TRAJ12, TRAJ20 or TRAJ33 defined MAIT TCRs, while TRAV10 paired with TRAJ18 defined iNKT TCRs. VDJdb, accessed on 1 November 2021, was searched for TCRs annotated for CMV, EBV and SARS-CoV-2, and TCRs annotated for more than one antigen were excluded. TCRdb passed the public sequencing reads through fastp at Q25 and MiXCR, retaining productive beta sequences. Rows with a matching CDR3 protein are joined into one entry that keeps the most common DNA and genes. TCRdb's processing, not the study's, gives the V and J calls here. This sample has about 60,000 distinct CDR3 sequences in its table, and approximately 9% of those were observed once. The top ten hold approximately 3% of the sample.

This receptor was taken from an adult who was a healthcare worker with PCR-confirmed SARS-CoV-2 infection or an uninfected control (not recorded which). The sample consisted of whole blood. Here the chain combines TRBV6-6 and TRBJ2-5; 7 of the junction bases match TRBD2. The CDR3 has the sequence CASFSGPLQETQYF. The sequenced DNA is TGTGCCAGCTTTAGCGGGCCACTCCAAGAGACCCAGTACTTC.